The source of this TCR beta chain is a study of blood T cell repertoires in COVID-19. The V gene's germline CDR1 is SGHTA and CDR2 FQGTGA. This CDR3 has 13 residues. V shed 2 bases and J 10 bases; nucleotides not matched to a gene: 4. Profiled with immunoSEQ multiplex PCR; TCRdb holds only in-frame clones, not every one. The sample records about 370,000 clones, nearly 90% being singletons. The clonotype comes from a woman aged 25-40 years who had recovered from COVID-19. V gene TRBV7-3 combines with J gene TRBJ2-1, with 8 bases identical to TRBD1. The material sequenced was PBMCs or T cells enriched from blood (not recorded which). The DNA of the CDR3 is TGTGCCAGCAGCTTAGACAGGGACAGGGAGCAGTTCTTC. It specifies CASSLDRDREQFF.